A single T cell receptor (beta chain) is shown here with its context. V lost 3 bases and J lost 0, with 10 bases in between. Germline CDR1 and CDR2: SGDLS and YYNGEE. CDR3 length: 15 amino acids. The source of the sample is a study of blood T cell repertoires in COVID-19. Assay used: immunoSEQ multiplex PCR; TCRdb lists only in-frame clones, some missing. The sample lists about 170,000 clones; around 82% were seen once. The source of this sequence is a man between 60 and 75 years old who had recovered from COVID-19. This chain connects TRBV9 to TRBJ1-5; no clear D gene. The sequenced sample was peripheral blood. CDR3 amino acids: CASSAEPYSNQPQHF. CDR3 nucleotides: TGTGCCAGCAGCGCCGAGCCTTATAGCAATCAGCCCCAGCATTTT.